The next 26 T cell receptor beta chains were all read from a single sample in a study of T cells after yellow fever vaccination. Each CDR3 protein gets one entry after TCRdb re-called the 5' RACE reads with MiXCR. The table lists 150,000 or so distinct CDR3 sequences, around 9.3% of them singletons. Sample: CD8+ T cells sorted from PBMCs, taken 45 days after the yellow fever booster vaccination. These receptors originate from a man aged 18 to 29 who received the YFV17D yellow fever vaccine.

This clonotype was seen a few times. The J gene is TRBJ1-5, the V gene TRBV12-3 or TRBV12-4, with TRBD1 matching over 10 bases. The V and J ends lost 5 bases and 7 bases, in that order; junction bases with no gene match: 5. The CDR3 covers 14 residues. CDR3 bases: TGTGCCAGCAGTGAACCGGGACAGGGGCAGCCCCAGCATTTT. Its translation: CASSEPGQGQPQHF.

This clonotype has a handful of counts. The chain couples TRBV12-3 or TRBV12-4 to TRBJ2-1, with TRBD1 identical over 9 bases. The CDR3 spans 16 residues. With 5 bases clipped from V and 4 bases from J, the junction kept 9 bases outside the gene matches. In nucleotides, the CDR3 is TGTGCCAGCAGTGCATTAGGACAGGGGCTTTACAATGAGCAGTTCTTC. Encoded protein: CASSALGQGLYNEQFF.

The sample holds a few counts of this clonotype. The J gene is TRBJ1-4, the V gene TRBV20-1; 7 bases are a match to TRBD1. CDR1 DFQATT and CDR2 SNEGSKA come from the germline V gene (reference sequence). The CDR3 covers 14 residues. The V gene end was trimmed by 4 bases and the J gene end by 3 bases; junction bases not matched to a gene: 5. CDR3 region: CSANTDRANEKLFF. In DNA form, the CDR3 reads TGCAGTGCTAACACAGACAGGGCTAATGAAAAACTGTTTTTT.

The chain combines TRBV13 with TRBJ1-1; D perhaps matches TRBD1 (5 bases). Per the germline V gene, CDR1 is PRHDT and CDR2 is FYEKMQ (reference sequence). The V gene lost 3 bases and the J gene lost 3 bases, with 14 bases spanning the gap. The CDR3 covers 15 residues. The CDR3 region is CASSLVGGADTEAFF. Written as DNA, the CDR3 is TGTGCCAGCAGCTTGGTTGGCGGGGCGGACACTGAAGCTTTCTTT.

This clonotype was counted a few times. In nucleotides, the CDR3 is TGTGCCAGCAGCTCGGATGCGGATACGCAGTATTTT. This codes for CASSSDADTQYF. The V call is TRBV7-3, the J call TRBJ2-3; D is undetermined. Trimming stripped 4 bases from V and 6 bases from J, with 8 bases between. CDR1 and CDR2 (germline): SGHTA, FQGTGA. This CDR3 contains 12 residues.

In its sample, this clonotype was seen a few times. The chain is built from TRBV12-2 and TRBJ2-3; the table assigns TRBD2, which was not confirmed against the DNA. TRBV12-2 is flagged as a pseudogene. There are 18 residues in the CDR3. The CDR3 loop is CASPRGEPRGTSTDTQYF. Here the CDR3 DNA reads TGTGCAAGTCCACGGGGTGAGCCTAGGGGAACGAGCACAGATACGCAGTATTTT.

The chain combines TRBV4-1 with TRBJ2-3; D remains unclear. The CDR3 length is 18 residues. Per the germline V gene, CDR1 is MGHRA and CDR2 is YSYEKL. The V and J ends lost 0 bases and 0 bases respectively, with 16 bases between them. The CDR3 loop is CASSQETAGTGSTDTQYF. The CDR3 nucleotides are TGCGCCAGCAGCCAAGAAACCGCCGGAACGGGCAGCACAGATACGCAGTATTTT.

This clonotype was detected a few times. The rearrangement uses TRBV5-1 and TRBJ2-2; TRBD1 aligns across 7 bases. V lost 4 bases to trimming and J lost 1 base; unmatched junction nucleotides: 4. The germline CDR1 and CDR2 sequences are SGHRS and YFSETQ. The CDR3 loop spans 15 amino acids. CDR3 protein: CASSPWTGNTGELFF. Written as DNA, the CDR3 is TGCGCCAGCAGCCCCTGGACAGGGAACACCGGGGAGCTGTTTTTT.

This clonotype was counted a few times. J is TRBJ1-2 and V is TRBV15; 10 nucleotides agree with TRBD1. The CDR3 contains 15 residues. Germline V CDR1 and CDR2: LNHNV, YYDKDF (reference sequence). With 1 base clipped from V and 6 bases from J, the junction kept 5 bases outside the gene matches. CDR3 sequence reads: CATSRAWDRGHGYTF. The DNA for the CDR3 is TGTGCCACCAGCAGAGCCTGGGACAGGGGCCATGGCTACACCTTC. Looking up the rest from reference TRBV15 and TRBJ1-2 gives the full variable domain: DAMVIQNPRYQVTQFGKPVTLSCSQTLNHNVMYWYQQKSSQAPKLLFHYYDKDFNNEADTPDNFQSRRPNTSFCFLDIRSPGLGDTAMYLCATSRAWDRGHGYTFGSGTRLTVV.

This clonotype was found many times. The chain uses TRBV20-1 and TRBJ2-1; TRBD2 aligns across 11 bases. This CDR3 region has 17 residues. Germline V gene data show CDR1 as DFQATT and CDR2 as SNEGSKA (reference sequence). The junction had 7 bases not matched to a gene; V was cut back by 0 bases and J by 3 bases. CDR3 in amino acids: CSARDLRTSGGYNEQFF. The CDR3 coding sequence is TGCAGTGCTAGAGATTTACGAACTAGCGGGGGCTACAATGAGCAGTTCTTC.

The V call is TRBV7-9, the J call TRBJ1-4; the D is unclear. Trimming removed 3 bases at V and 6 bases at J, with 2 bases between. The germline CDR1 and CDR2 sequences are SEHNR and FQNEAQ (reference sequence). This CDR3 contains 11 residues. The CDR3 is CASSLDEKLFF. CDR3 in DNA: TGTGCCAGCAGCTTGGATGAAAAACTGTTTTTT. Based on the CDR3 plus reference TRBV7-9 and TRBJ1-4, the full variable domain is DTGVSQNPRHKITKRGQNVTFRCDPISEHNRLYWYRQTLGQGPEFLTYFQNEAQLEKSRLLSDRFSAERPKGSFSTLEIQRTEQGDSAMYLCASSLDEKLFFGSGTQLSVL.

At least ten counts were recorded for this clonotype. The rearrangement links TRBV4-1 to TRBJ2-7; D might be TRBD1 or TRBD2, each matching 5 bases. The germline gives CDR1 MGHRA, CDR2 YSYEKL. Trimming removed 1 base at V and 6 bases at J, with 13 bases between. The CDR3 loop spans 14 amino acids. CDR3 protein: CASSQGPGGPEQYF. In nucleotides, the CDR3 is TGCGCCAGCAGCCAAGGGCCTGGGGGACCCGAGCAGTACTTC.

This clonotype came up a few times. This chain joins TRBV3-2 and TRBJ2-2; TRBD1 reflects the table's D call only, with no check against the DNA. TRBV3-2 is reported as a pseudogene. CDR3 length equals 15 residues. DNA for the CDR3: TGTGCCAGCAGCCAAGCCGGGACAGGGGCCGGGGAGCTGTTTTTT. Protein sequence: CASSQAGTGAGELFF.

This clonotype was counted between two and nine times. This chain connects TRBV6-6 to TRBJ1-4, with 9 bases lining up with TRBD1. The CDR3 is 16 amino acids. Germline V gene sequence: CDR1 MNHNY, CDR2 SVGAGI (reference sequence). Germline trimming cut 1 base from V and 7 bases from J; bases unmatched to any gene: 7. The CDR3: CASSYYPQGAGEKLFF. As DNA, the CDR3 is TGTGCCAGCAGTTACTACCCACAGGGGGCGGGTGAAAAACTGTTTTTT.

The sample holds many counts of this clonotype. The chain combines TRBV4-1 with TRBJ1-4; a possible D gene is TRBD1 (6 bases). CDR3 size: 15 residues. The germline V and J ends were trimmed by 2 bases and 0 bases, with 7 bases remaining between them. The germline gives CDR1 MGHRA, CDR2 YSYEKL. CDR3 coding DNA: TGCGCCAGCAGCCAAACAGGGTCAACTAATGAAAAACTGTTTTTT. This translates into CASSQTGSTNEKLFF.

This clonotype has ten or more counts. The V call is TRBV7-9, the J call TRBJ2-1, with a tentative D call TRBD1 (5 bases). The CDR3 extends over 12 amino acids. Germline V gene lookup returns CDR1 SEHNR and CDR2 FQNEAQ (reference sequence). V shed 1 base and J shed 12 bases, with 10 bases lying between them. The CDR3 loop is CASSLEGLGQFF. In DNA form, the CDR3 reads TGTGCCAGCAGCTTAGAGGGGCTCGGGCAGTTCTTC.

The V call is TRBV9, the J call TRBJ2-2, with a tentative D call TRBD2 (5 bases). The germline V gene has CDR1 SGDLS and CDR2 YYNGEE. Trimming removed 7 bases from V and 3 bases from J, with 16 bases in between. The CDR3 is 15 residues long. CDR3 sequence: CASGGEAGDTGELFF. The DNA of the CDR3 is TGTGCCAGCGGAGGAGAGGCCGGGGACACCGGGGAGCTGTTTTTT.

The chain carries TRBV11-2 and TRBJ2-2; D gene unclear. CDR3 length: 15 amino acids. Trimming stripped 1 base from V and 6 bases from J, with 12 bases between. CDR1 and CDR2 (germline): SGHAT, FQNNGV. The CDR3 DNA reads TGTGCCAGCAGCTTAGCCGGACGGGTCGCCGGGGAGCTGTTTTTT. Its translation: CASSLAGRVAGELFF.

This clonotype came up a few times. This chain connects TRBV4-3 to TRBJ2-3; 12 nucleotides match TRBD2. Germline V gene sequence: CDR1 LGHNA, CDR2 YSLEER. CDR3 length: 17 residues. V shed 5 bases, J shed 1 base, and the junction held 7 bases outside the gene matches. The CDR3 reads CASSGRLAGDGTDTQYF. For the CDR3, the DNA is TGCGCCAGCAGCGGACGACTAGCGGGGGACGGCACAGATACGCAGTATTTT.

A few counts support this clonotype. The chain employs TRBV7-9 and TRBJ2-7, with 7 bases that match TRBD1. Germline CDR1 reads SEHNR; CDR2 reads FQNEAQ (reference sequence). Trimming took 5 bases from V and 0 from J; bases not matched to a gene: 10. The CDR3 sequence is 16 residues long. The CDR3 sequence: CASSATGDRGSYEQYF. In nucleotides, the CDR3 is TGTGCCAGCAGCGCGACCGGGGACAGAGGCTCCTACGAGCAGTACTTC.

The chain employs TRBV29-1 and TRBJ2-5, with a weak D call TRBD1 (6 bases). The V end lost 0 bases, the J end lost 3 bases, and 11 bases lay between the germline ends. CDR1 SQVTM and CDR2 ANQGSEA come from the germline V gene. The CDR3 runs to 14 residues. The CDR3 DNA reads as TGCAGCGTTGAAGATCGCTACAGGGAAGAGACCCAGTACTTC. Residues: CSVEDRYREETQYF.

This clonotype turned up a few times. This chain's CDR3 is CASSLTRAYEQYF. CDR3 bases: TGTGCCAGCAGTTTAACCAGGGCCTACGAGCAGTACTTC. This chain links TRBV12-3 or TRBV12-4 with TRBJ2-7, with TRBD1 as a possible D gene (5 bases). The CDR3 length is 13 residues. Trimming stripped 2 bases from V and 2 bases from J, with 7 bases between.

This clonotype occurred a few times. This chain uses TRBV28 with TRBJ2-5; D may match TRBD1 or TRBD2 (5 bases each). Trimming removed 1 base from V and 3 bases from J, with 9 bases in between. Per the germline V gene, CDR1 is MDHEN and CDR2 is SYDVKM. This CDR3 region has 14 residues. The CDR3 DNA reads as TGTGCCAGCAGTTTATTAGAGGGGAAAGAGACCCAGTACTTC. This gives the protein CASSLLEGKETQYF.

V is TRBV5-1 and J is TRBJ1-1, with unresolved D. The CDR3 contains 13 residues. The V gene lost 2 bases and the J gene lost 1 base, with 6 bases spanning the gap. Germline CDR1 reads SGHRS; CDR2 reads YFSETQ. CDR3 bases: TGCGCCAGCAGCTTTACCCGGAACACTGAAGCTTTCTTT. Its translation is CASSFTRNTEAFF. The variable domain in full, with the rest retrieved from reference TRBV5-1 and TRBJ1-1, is KAGVTQTPRYLIKTRGQQVTLSCSPISGHRSVSWYQQTPGQGLQFLFEYFSETQRNKGNFPGRFSGRQFSNSRSEMNVSTLELGDSALYLCASSFTRNTEAFFGQGTRLTVV.

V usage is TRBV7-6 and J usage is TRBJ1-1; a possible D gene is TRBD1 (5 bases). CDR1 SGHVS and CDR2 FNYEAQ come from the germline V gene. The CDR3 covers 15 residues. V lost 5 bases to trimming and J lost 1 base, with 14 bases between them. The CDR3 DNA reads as TGTGCCAGCAGCCTCTCCAGGGCAGCGAACACTGAAGCTTTCTTT. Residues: CASSLSRAANTEAFF.

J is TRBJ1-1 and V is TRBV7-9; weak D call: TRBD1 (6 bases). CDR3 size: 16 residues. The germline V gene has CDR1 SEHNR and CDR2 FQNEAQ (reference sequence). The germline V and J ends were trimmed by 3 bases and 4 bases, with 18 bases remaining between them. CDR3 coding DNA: TGTGCCAGCAGCTTGCCGGCAGGGGAAGGTGGCACTGAAGCTTTCTTT. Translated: CASSLPAGEGGTEAFF.